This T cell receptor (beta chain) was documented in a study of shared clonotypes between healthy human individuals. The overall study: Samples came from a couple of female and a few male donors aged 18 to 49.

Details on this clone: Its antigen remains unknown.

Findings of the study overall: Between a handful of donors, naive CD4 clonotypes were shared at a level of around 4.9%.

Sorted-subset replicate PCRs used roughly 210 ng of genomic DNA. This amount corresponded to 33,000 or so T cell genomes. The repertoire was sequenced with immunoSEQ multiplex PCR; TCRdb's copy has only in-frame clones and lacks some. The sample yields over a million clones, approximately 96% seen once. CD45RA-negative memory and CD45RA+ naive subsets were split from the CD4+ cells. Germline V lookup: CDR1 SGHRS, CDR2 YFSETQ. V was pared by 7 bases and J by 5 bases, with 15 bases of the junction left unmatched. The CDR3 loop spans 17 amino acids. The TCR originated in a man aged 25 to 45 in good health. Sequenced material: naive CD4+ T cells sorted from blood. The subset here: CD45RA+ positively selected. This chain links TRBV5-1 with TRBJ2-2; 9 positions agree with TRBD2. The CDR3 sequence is CASGFINSGRGTGELFF. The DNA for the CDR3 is TGCGCCAGCGGATTCATAAATAGCGGGAGAGGAACCGGGGAGCTGTTTTTT.